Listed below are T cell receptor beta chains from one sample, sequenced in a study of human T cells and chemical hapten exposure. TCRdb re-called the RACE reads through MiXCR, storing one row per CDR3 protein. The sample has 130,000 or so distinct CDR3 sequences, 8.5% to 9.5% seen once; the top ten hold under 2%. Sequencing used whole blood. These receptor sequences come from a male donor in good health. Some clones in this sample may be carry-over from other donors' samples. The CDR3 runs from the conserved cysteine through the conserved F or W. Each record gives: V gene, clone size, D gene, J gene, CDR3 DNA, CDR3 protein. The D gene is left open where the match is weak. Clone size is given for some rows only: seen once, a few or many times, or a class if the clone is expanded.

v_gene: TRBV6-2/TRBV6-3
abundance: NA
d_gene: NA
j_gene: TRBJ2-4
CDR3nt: TGTGCCAGCAGTACAGACAGGATAGCCAAAAACATTCAGTACTTC
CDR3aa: CASSTDRIAKNIQYF

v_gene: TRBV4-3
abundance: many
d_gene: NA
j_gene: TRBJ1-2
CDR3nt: TGCGCCAGCAGCCAAGCAGGGCTTAACTATGGCTACACCTTC
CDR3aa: CASSQAGLNYGYTF

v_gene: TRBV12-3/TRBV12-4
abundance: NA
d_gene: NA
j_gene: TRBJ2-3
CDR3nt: TGTGCCAGCAGTCCCCCTCCTAAAGATACGCAGTATTTT
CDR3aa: CASSPPPKDTQYF

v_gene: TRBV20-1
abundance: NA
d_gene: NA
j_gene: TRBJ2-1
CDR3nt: TGCAGTGCTAATTGGGACAATGAGCAGTTCTTC
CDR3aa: CSANWDNEQFF

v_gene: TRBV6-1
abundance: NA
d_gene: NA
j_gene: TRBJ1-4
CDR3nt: TGTGCCAGCAGTGAAGTCGCGCAGGGCTTGGAAAAACTGTTTTTT
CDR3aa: CASSEVAQGLEKLFF

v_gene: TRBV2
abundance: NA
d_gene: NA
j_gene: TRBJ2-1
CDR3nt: TGTGCCAGCAGTGAAGAGTCCTTGGGGTATGAGCAGTTCTTC
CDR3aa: CASSEESLGYEQFF

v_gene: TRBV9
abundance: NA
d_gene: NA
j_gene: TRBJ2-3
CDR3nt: TGTGCCAGCAGCGCCTCCCCGATGGGGGTGTCGAACCCTTATACGCAGTATTTT
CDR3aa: CASSASPMGVSNPYTQYF

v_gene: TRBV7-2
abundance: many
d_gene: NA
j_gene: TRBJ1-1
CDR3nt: TGTGCCAGCAGCTTAGTGAGGGACACTGAAGCTTTCTTT
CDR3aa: CASSLVRDTEAFF

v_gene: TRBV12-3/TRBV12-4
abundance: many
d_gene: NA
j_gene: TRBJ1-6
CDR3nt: TGTGCCAGTAAGGGGGGGACACCCCTCCACTTT
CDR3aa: CASKGGTPLHF

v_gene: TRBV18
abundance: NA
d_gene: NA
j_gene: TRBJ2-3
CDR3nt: TGTGCCAGCTCACCACCGAGGGAGGGCACAGATACGCAGTATTTT
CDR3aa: CASSPPREGTDTQYF

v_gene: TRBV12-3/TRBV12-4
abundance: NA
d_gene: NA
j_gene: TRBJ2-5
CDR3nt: TGTGCCAGCAGCCATAGCCGAGACTCGCGGACCCAGTACTTC
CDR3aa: CASSHSRDSRTQYF

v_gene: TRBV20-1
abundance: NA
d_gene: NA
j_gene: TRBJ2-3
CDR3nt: TGCAGTGCTAGGTTCCCCCCCCACAGGACGCAGTATTTT
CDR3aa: CSARFPPHRTQYF

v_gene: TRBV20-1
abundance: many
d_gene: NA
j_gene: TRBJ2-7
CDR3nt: TGCAGTGCGCCGGACAGAGAGTACGAGCAGTACTTC
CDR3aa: CSAPDREYEQYF

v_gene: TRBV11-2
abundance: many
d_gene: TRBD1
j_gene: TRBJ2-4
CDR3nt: TGTGCCAGCAGCTTAAACACAGGGGGCATAGACAAAAACATTCAGTACTTC
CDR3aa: CASSLNTGGIDKNIQYF

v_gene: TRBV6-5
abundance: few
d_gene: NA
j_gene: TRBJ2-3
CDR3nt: TGTGCCAGCAGTTACTCGATTTTGACCCGGCCCACAGATACGCAGTATTTT
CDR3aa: CASSYSILTRPTDTQYF

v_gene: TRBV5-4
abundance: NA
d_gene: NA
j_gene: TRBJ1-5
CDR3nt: TGTGCCAGCAGCTTGGTCGGAGATAGCAATCAGCCCCAGCATTTT
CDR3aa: CASSLVGDSNQPQHF

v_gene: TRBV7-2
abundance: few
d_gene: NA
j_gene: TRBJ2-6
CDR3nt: TGTGCCAGCAGCTTAGGCCTAGAGGCCAACGTCCTGACTTTC
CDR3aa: CASSLGLEANVLTF

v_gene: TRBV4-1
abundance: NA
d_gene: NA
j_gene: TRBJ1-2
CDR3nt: TGCGCCAGCAGCCCCATCCTCGATCGGGAGCGGTATGGCTACACCTTC
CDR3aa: CASSPILDRERYGYTF

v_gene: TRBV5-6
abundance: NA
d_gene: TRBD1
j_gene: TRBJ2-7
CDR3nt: TGTGCCAGCAGACCCATAACAGGGGGATCCTCCTACGAGCAGTACTTC
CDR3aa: CASRPITGGSSYEQYF

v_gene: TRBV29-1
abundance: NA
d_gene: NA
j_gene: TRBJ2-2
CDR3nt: TGCAGCGGGAACTTAGCGAACACCGGGGAGCTGTTTTTT
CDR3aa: CSGNLANTGELFF

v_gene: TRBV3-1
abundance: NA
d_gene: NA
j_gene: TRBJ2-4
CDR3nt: TGTGCCAGCAGCCAAGGGGCGACAGGTATAGCCAAAAACATTCAGTACTTC
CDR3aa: CASSQGATGIAKNIQYF

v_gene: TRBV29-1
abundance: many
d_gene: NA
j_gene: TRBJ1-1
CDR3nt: TGCAGCGTGTCACAGGGAGGGGACACTGAAGCTTTCTTT
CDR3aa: CSVSQGGDTEAFF

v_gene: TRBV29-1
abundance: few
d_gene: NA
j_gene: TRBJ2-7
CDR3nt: TGCAGCGTCGTGAGTCGGGGTTCTCCTTCCTACGAGCAGTACTTC
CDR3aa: CSVVSRGSPSYEQYF

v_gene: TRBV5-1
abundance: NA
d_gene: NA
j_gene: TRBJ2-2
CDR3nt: TGCGCCAGCATGAGGGGTGACACCGGGGAGCTGTTTTTT
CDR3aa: CASMRGDTGELFF